One and the same sample provided the 7 T cell receptor beta chains below, sequenced in a study of blood T cells in healthy people across ages (dated by TCRdb to between 2015 and 2016). Libraries were constructed by 5' RACE. Sequenced on an Illumina HiSeq 2500. A second PCR of about 7 to 12 cycles was run with a J-beta primer mix and a sample-barcoded 5' primer. TCRdb handled the public reads itself, with Q25 trimming in fastp and clone calling in MiXCR, and kept productive beta chains. Rows are combined by CDR3 protein, so each entry shows the most common genes and DNA. This sample gives about 900,000 distinct CDR3 sequences in total; about 48% of them show up just once. The biggest ten clones account for 13% of the sample. Input material: blood. All receptors come from a man aged 25 to 40 in good health.

This sequence joins TRBV28 and TRBJ2-1; tentative D call: TRBD2 (6 bases). V lost 5 bases to trimming and J lost 6 bases, with 11 bases between them. Germline CDR1 is MDHEN and CDR2 is SYDVKM. This CDR3 contains 13 residues. CDR3 sequence reads: CASSVDGGNEQFF. As DNA, the CDR3 is TGTGCCAGCAGTGTCGACGGGGGCAATGAGCAGTTCTTC.

The V and J genes are TRBV20-1 and TRBJ1-5, with D possibly being TRBD1 (5 bases). The CDR3 spans 15 residues. Trimming took 3 bases from V and 0 from J, leaving 12 bases between them. Germline assignment: CDR1 DFQATT and CDR2 SNEGSKA (reference sequence). The CDR3 sequence: CSASLGGGSNQPQHF. For the CDR3, the DNA is TGCAGTGCTAGCCTCGGGGGGGGTAGCAATCAGCCCCAGCATTTT.

The genes are TRBV27 and TRBJ1-2; TRBD1 might be the D (5 bases). Germline V gene lookup returns CDR1 MNHEY and CDR2 SMNVEV (reference sequence). Trimming removed 4 bases at V and 6 bases at J, with 12 bases between. The CDR3 is 13 residues long. The CDR3 reads CASSSGTLNGYTF. In nucleotides, the CDR3 is TGTGCCAGCAGTTCAGGGACGTTAAATGGCTACACCTTC.

This chain's CDR3 is CASSVASGGLSYEQYF. DNA of the CDR3: TGTGCCAGCAGCGTAGCAAGCGGGGGGCTGTCCTACGAGCAGTACTTC. The chain combines TRBV9 with TRBJ2-5; 9 positions agree with TRBD2. Near its end, the DNA agrees better with TRBJ2-7, so the J call may be wrong. Per germline, CDR1 SGDLS and CDR2 YYNGEE. The CDR3 extends over 16 amino acids.

The chain combines TRBV9 with TRBJ2-1; D not resolved. Trimming cost V 1 base and J 5 bases, with 10 bases left between them. CDR1 and CDR2 (germline): SGDLS, YYNGEE. This CDR3 region has 14 residues. The CDR3: CASSVRLLNNEQFF. CDR3 DNA: TGTGCCAGCAGCGTACGGCTATTAAACAATGAGCAGTTCTTC.

This clonotype has a handful of counts. V and J are TRBV27 and TRBJ2-1, with 9 bases identical to TRBD2. From germline, CDR1 is MNHEY and CDR2 SMNVEV (reference sequence). This CDR3 contains 15 residues. J gave up 8 bases and V 2 bases, and 7 bases lay outside the gene matches. CDR3 protein: CASSLGLAGNYEQFF. The CDR3 DNA is TGTGCCAGCAGTTTAGGGCTAGCGGGGAACTATGAGCAGTTCTTC.

The gene calls are TRBV5-5 and TRBJ2-2; 8 bases line up with TRBD1. Germline CDR1 is SGHKS and CDR2 is YYEKEE (reference sequence). The CDR3 totals 16 residues. After removal of 0 bases from V and 3 bases from J, the junction contained 4 bases not matched to a gene. CDR3 region: CASSLVPGGDTGELFF. CDR3 bases: TGTGCCAGCAGCTTGGTACCAGGGGGCGACACCGGGGAGCTGTTTTTT. The complete variable domain, with remaining parts taken from reference TRBV5-5 and TRBJ2-2, reads DAGVTQSPTHLIKTRGQQVTLRCSPISGHKSVSWYQQVLGQGPQFIFQYYEKEERGRGNFPDRFSARQFPNYSSELNVNALLLGDSALYLCASSLVPGGDTGELFFGEGSRLTVL.